The 23 T cell receptor beta chains below were found in one sample sequenced in a study of Ad26.COV2.S vaccination and SARS-CoV-2 variants. Using immunoSEQ multiplex PCR, the repertoire was profiled, and TCRdb retains in-frame clones only, with some absent. Of over 400,000 clones listed, about 90% are singletons. Regarding treatment: roughly 19 received Ad26.COV2.S at low or high dose, single or two shots; roughly 5 received placebo; per-sample allocation not given. Day 63 after the first vaccine or placebo injection was the time point for sampling. The sequencing used peripheral blood, collected in a trial of Ad26.COV2.S vaccine versus placebo. Receptor source: a person between 18 and 59 years old who received the Ad26.COV2.S COVID-19 vaccine or a placebo.

This CDR3 is CASSEAPVRVNEQFF. For the CDR3, the DNA is TGTGCCAGCAGTGAAGCACCTGTCCGGGTAAATGAGCAGTTCTTC. This chain links TRBV6-1 with TRBJ2-1; D unclear. The V gene's germline CDR1 is MNHNS and CDR2 SASEGT. V lost 0 bases, J lost 7 bases, and 13 bases lay in between. The CDR3 runs to 15 residues.

The chain is built from TRBV7-2 and TRBJ2-7, with 11 bases aligning to TRBD1. Germline values: CDR1 SGHTA, CDR2 FQGNSA. The CDR3 extends over 16 amino acids. V shed 1 base and J 3 bases; nucleotides not matched to a gene: 5. For the CDR3, the DNA is TGTGCCAGCAGCTTAGAGGGACAGGGGGGCTACTACGAGCAGTACTTC. Protein sequence: CASSLEGQGGYYEQYF.

The chain is built from TRBV7-9 and TRBJ2-4; 10 bases match TRBD2. The V gene's germline CDR1 is SEHNR and CDR2 FQNEAQ (reference sequence). This CDR3 has 16 residues. J lost 0 bases, V lost 4 bases, and 3 bases had no gene match. The CDR3 bases are TGTGCCAGCAGCTCCCGGACTAGCGGAGCCAAAAACATTCAGTACTTC. This gives the protein CASSSRTSGAKNIQYF.

The genes are TRBV7-9 and TRBJ1-4, with 12 bases lining up with TRBD1. With V trimmed by 5 bases and J by 5 bases, 9 bases remained unmatched. Germline values: CDR1 SEHNR, CDR2 FQNEAQ (reference sequence). This CDR3 region has 17 residues. The DNA of the CDR3 is TGTGCCAGCAGCCCAGGGACAGGGGGCTTGGAAAATGAAAAACTGTTTTTT. Translation: CASSPGTGGLENEKLFF. The complete variable domain, with remaining parts taken from reference TRBV7-9 and TRBJ1-4, reads DTGVSQNPRHKITKRGQNVTFRCDPISEHNRLYWYRQTLGQGPEFLTYFQNEAQLEKSRLLSDRFSAERPKGSFSTLEIQRTEQGDSAMYLCASSPGTGGLENEKLFFGSGTQLSVL.

The gene calls are TRBV6-4 and TRBJ2-1; D may be TRBD2 (6 bases). V was cut by 0 bases and J by 9 bases, with 15 bases left in between. This CDR3 contains 15 residues. CDR1 is MRHNA, CDR2 SNTAGT, per germline. Written as DNA, the CDR3 is TGTGCCAGCAGTGACTCGATCTCCGGGGGAGGTGAGCAGTTCTTC. This gives the protein CASSDSISGGGEQFF.

This clone was detected a few times. This chain joins TRBV15 and TRBJ1-2, with D unclear. V was cut by 0 bases and J by 5 bases, with 13 bases left in between. Germline V gene data show CDR1 as LNHNV and CDR2 as YYDKDF (reference sequence). This CDR3 has 15 residues. CDR3 amino acids: CATSRDRDGRYGYTF. The CDR3, as DNA: TGTGCCACCAGCAGAGATCGAGACGGAAGATATGGCTACACCTTC.

This clone is a singleton in its sample. The chain combines TRBV7-9 with TRBJ2-3, with 8 bases identical to TRBD2. With 1 base clipped from V and 2 bases from J, the junction kept 11 bases outside the gene matches. CDR3 length: 18 amino acids. Germline V gives CDR1 SEHNR, CDR2 FQNEAQ (reference sequence). In DNA form, the CDR3 reads TGTGCCAGCAGCTTAGTCTCTAGGAGCGGGGGCATCACAGATACGCAGTATTTT. Amino acids: CASSLVSRSGGITDTQYF.

J is TRBJ1-2 and V is TRBV13, with 9 bases identical to TRBD1. With V trimmed by 4 bases and J by 4 bases, 10 bases remained unmatched. CDR1 is PRHDT and CDR2 is FYEKMQ in the germline V gene (reference sequence). The CDR3 loop spans 16 amino acids. CDR3 in DNA: TGTGCCAGCAGCTCACGGGGACAGGGACCCCGCTATGGCTACACCTTC. Translating it yields CASSSRGQGPRYGYTF.

The chain has TRBV4-1 and TRBJ2-3, with 7 bases matching TRBD2. Unmatched junction bases numbered 1, after V lost 4 bases and J lost 6 bases. Germline CDR1 and CDR2: MGHRA and YSYEKL. This CDR3 spans 12 amino acids. CDR3 sequence (DNA): TGCGCCAGCAGCCCCGGGGGGGATACGCAGTATTTT. Its translation is CASSPGGDTQYF.

A word on this clone: The sample contains more than one DNA sequence encoding this CDR3. The genes are TRBV6-5 and TRBJ1-5; D is ambiguous. The V end lost 0 bases, the J end lost 1 base, and 7 bases lay between the germline ends. The CDR3 is 15 residues long. Germline CDR1 is MNHEY and CDR2 is SVGAGI. The CDR3 bases are TGTGCCAGCAGTTACTCCCGGGCGAGCAATCAGCCCCAGCATTTT. Its translation is CASSYSRASNQPQHF.

V and J are TRBV6-6 and TRBJ2-3; 10 nucleotides line up with TRBD1. CDR1 is MNHNY and CDR2 is SVGAGI in the germline V gene (reference sequence). Trimming removed 6 bases from V and 4 bases from J; junction bases left unmatched: 10. CDR3 length: 16 amino acids. This chain's CDR3 is CASRPSPGQGSDTQYF. The CDR3 nucleotides read TGTGCCAGCAGACCATCCCCGGGACAGGGGTCAGATACGCAGTATTTT.

The V call is TRBV18, the J call TRBJ1-4; 8 bases are shared with TRBD1. This CDR3 has 15 residues. Germline-derived CDR1 and CDR2 are KGHSH and LQKENI. After removal of 5 bases from V and 5 bases from J, the junction contained 7 bases not matched to a gene. The CDR3 coding sequence is TGTGCCAGCTCATCTGGACAGGGCCCAAATGAAAAACTGTTTTTT. Translated, it gives CASSSGQGPNEKLFF.

The chain has TRBV6-2 or TRBV6-3 and TRBJ1-6; D not resolved. This CDR3 has 12 amino acids. The germline V gene encodes CDR1 MNHEY and CDR2 SVGEGT. Trimming pared 2 bases from V and 7 bases from J, leaving 3 bases between. In DNA, the CDR3 is TGTGCCAGCAGTTACGGGAATTCACCCCTCCACTTT. Translating it yields CASSYGNSPLHF.

This chain links TRBV6-5 with TRBJ2-1, with no clear D. The CDR3 loop spans 13 amino acids. Looked up from germline, CDR1 is MNHEY and CDR2 is SVGAGI. V was trimmed by 7 bases and J by 3 bases, leaving 10 bases between them. For the CDR3, the DNA is TGTGCCAGCATTTCAAGCGTCTACAATGAGCAGTTCTTC. It encodes CASISSVYNEQFF.

V usage is TRBV4-3 and J usage is TRBJ1-6, with D tentatively TRBD1 (6 bases). The CDR3 is 17 amino acids. Per the germline V gene, CDR1 is LGHNA and CDR2 is YSLEER. Trimming left V 2 bases short and J 0 bases short, with 11 bases between. CDR3 sequence: CASSQPTGSSYNSPLHF. In DNA form, the CDR3 reads TGCGCCAGCAGCCAACCCACAGGGAGCTCCTATAATTCACCCCTCCACTTT.

This clone was seen just once. The chain combines TRBV30 with TRBJ1-1; 10 nucleotides line up with TRBD1. Per the germline V gene, CDR1 is GTSNPN and CDR2 is SVGIG (reference sequence). The V gene end was trimmed by 6 bases and the J gene end by 4 bases; junction bases not matched to a gene: 8. The CDR3 runs to 14 residues. CDR3 DNA sequence: TGTGCCTGTGATAAGACAGGGGGCCGCACTGAAGCTTTCTTT. It is translated as CACDKTGGRTEAFF. Complete variable domain (other parts from reference TRBV30 and TRBJ1-1): SQTIHQWPATLVQPVGSPLSLECTVEGTSNPNLYWYRQAAGRGLQLLFYSVGIGQISSEVPQNLSASRPQDRQFILSSKKLLLSDSGFYLCACDKTGGRTEAFFGQGTRLTVV.

This chain links TRBV5-1 with TRBJ2-3; 8 positions agree with TRBD2. This CDR3 comprises 15 residues. V lost 1 base to trimming and J lost 3 bases; unmatched junction nucleotides: 4. The germline V gene encodes CDR1 SGHRS and CDR2 YFSETQ. CDR3 protein: CASSLSGLGTDTQYF. In nucleotides, the CDR3 is TGCGCCAGCAGCTTGTCGGGACTAGGAACAGATACGCAGTATTTT.

DNA of the CDR3: TGTGCCAGCAGCTTAATTAGTGGACAGGAAGCTAACTATGGCTACACCTTC. Translation gives CASSLISGQEANYGYTF. This chain uses TRBV7-9 with TRBJ1-2, with TRBD1 matching 7 bases. V was clipped by 2 bases and J by 0 bases; unmatched bases: 9. The CDR3 spans 17 residues. Per the germline V gene, CDR1 is SEHNR and CDR2 is FQNEAQ (reference sequence).

The rearrangement joins TRBV18 to TRBJ1-4; weak D call: TRBD1 (5 bases). Germline values: CDR1 KGHSH, CDR2 LQKENI. The CDR3 contains 15 residues. V was pared by 6 bases and J by 2 bases, with 13 bases between. The CDR3 DNA follows: TGTGCCAGCTCGGGGGGACTCCGGACTAATGAAAAACTGTTTTTT. Amino acid sequence: CASSGGLRTNEKLFF. Supplemented by reference TRBV18 and TRBJ1-4, the full variable domain reads NAGVMQNPRHLVRRRGQEARLRCSPMKGHSHVYWYRQLPEEGLKFMVYLQKENIIDESGMPKERFSAEFPKEGPSILRIQQVVRGDSAAYFCASSGGLRTNEKLFFGSGTQLSVL.

This chain uses TRBV7-2 with TRBJ2-7; D remains ambiguous. The V gene's germline CDR1 is SGHTA and CDR2 FQGNSA. The ends were cut back, 5 bases at V and 4 bases at J, with 12 bases in the middle. CDR3 length: 13 residues. In DNA form, the CDR3 reads TGTGCCAGCAGCACGGTGGCCCCTTACGAGCAGTACTTC. Translation: CASSTVAPYEQYF.

This chain joins TRBV4-1 and TRBJ2-5; D might be TRBD2 (6 bases). This CDR3 is built from 17 residues. V was cut by 0 bases and J by 5 bases, with 19 bases left in between. From germline, CDR1 is MGHRA and CDR2 YSYEKL. The CDR3 bases are TGCGCCAGCAGCCAAGATAGGAGGGCGCCTGGTGCTGAGACCCAGTACTTC. The encoded protein is CASSQDRRAPGAETQYF.

The rearrangement links TRBV6-2 or TRBV6-3 to TRBJ1-2; maybe TRBD1 (6 bases). Germline CDR1 reads MNHEY; CDR2 reads SVGEGT. This CDR3 contains 13 residues. V was trimmed by 5 bases and J by 3 bases, leaving 10 bases between them. CDR3 residues: CASSPRTDYGYTF. CDR3 nucleotide sequence: TGTGCCAGCAGTCCCCGGACAGACTATGGCTACACCTTC.

The chain joins TRBV9 to TRBJ1-4, with a weak D call TRBD1 (5 bases). Germline CDR1 and CDR2: SGDLS and YYNGEE. The V end lost 3 bases, the J end lost 0 bases, and 12 bases lay between the germline ends. This CDR3 contains 16 residues. The CDR3 DNA reads as TGTGCCAGCAGCGCGGGACCGAGTGCAACTAATGAAAAACTGTTTTTT. The encoded protein is CASSAGPSATNEKLFF. Together with reference TRBV9 and TRBJ1-4, the CDR3 gives the full variable domain: DSGVTQTPKHLITATGQRVTLRCSPRSGDLSVYWYQQSLDQGLQFLIQYYNGEERAKGNILERFSAQQFPDLHSELNLSSLELGDSALYFCASSAGPSATNEKLFFGSGTQLSVL.